The 29 T cell receptor beta chains reported below all come from one sample, sequenced in a study of blood T cell repertoires in COVID-19. The table came from immunoSEQ multiplex PCR; TCRdb's copy has only in-frame clones and leaves some out. The sample records around 53,000 clones, about 70% being singletons. The sequenced sample was peripheral blood. Receptor source: a middle-aged man with active or convalescent COVID-19.

The chain links TRBV29-1 to TRBJ2-2; TRBD2 matches at 10 bases. The J segment lost 7 bases and the V segment lost 5 bases, leaving 10 bases of the junction unmatched. Per the germline V gene, CDR1 is SQVTM and CDR2 is ANQGSEA. The CDR3 covers 15 residues. DNA for the CDR3: TGCAGCGTTAGGATGAGCGGGGGGGCGGTCGGGGAGCTGTTTTTT. As protein: CSVRMSGGAVGELFF.

V gene TRBV13 combines with J gene TRBJ1-1; possible D gene TRBD1, 6 bases. The CDR3 is 14 residues long. Germline loops: CDR1 PRHDT, CDR2 FYEKMQ (reference sequence). V lost 5 bases, J lost 0 bases, and 10 bases lay in between. The CDR3 DNA is TGTGCCAGCAGCGCCGGACAGATGAACACTGAAGCTTTCTTT. Translating gives CASSAGQMNTEAFF.

The rearrangement joins TRBV11-2 to TRBJ1-1; D call uncertain. Germline lookup yields CDR1 SGHAT and CDR2 FQNNGV. The V and J ends lost 3 bases and 1 base respectively, with 9 bases between them. CDR3 length: 14 amino acids. The CDR3 coding sequence is TGTGCCAGCAGCTTCGGCAGGCCGAACACTGAAGCTTTCTTT. It translates to CASSFGRPNTEAFF.

The rearrangement links TRBV11-3 to TRBJ2-1, with 7 bases lining up with TRBD2. The V and J ends lost 3 bases and 3 bases, in that order; junction bases with no gene match: 8. Germline V gives CDR1 SGHNT, CDR2 YENEEA. This CDR3 is built from 16 residues. This chain's CDR3 is CASSLGDGGNYNEQFF. The CDR3 DNA sequence: TGTGCCAGCAGCTTGGGGGACGGGGGGAACTACAATGAGCAGTTCTTC. Full variable domain (rest looked up from reference TRBV11-3 and TRBJ2-1): EAGVVQSPRYKIIEKKQPVAFWCNPISGHNTLYWYLQNLGQGPELLIRYENEEAVDDSQLPKDRFSAERLKGVDSTLKIQPAELGDSAVYLCASSLGDGGNYNEQFFGPGTRLTVL.

The chain combines TRBV10-3 with TRBJ2-2, with D possibly being TRBD1 (6 bases). CDR1 and CDR2 (germline): ENHRY, SYGVKD. The V end lost 4 bases, the J end lost 8 bases, and 11 bases lay between the germline ends. There are 13 residues in the CDR3. The DNA for the CDR3 is TGTGCCATCAGTGGTGGGGGCGCGGGGGAGCTGTTTTTT. Translated: CAISGGGAGELFF.

This chain links TRBV6-4 with TRBJ2-1; no clear D gene. Germline loops: CDR1 MRHNA, CDR2 SNTAGT. V was pared by 5 bases and J by 2 bases, with 10 bases between. CDR3 length: 14 residues. In DNA, the CDR3 is TGTGCCAGCAGTCCCGGTCCCACCTACAATGAGCAGTTCTTC. Protein sequence: CASSPGPTYNEQFF.

The rearrangement joins TRBV5-1 to TRBJ2-4; TRBD1 is a possible D gene (6 bases). V dropped 2 bases and J dropped 0 bases, with 9 bases sitting between them. This CDR3 comprises 15 residues. CDR1 is SGHRS and CDR2 is YFSETQ in the germline V gene. The CDR3 here is CASSFGQIAKNIQYF. CDR3 DNA: TGCGCCAGCAGCTTCGGACAGATAGCCAAAAACATTCAGTACTTC.

The chain carries TRBV6-6 and TRBJ1-5; D unresolved. The CDR3 length is 14 residues. The germline gives CDR1 MNHNY, CDR2 SVGAGI (reference sequence). V lost 2 bases, J lost 4 bases, and 9 bases lay in between. The CDR3 DNA reads as TGTGCCAGCAGTTACGTTCAGACTAATCAGCCCCAGCATTTT. It codes for CASSYVQTNQPQHF.

The chain combines TRBV15 with TRBJ2-3, with TRBD2 matching over 13 bases. Germline values: CDR1 LNHNV, CDR2 YYDKDF (reference sequence). This CDR3 is 13 amino acids long. J gave up 10 bases and V 3 bases, and 1 base lay outside the gene matches. The CDR3 DNA is TGTGCCACCAGCAGGGGACTAGCGGGGTCGCAGTATTTT. Protein sequence: CATSRGLAGSQYF.

There are a few counts of this clone. The genes are TRBV12-3 or TRBV12-4 and TRBJ1-4; the D is unclear. The CDR3 runs 13 residues. V was pared by 5 bases and J by 6 bases, with 10 bases between. In DNA, the CDR3 is TGTGCCAGCAGTACATACGGGGATGAAAAACTGTTTTTT. Its protein is CASSTYGDEKLFF.

V gene TRBV15 combines with J gene TRBJ1-2; D may be TRBD1 (5 bases). The CDR3 has 14 amino acids. Per germline, CDR1 LNHNV and CDR2 YYDKDF (reference sequence). V was clipped by 0 bases and J by 5 bases, with 10 bases between them. The DNA of the CDR3 is TGTGCCACCAGCAGAGACGGGACTGAATATGGCTACACCTTC. Translation: CATSRDGTEYGYTF.

This chain uses TRBV4-1 with TRBJ1-1; possibly TRBD1 for D (5 bases). CDR3 length: 15 amino acids. Germline values: CDR1 MGHRA, CDR2 YSYEKL. Between the trimmed V and J ends, which lost 8 bases and 4 bases, there was a span of 20 bases. CDR3 residues: CASGSEAGRGTEAFF. In DNA, the CDR3 is TGCGCCAGCGGAAGTGAAGCTGGTAGGGGCACTGAAGCTTTCTTT.

The V and J genes are TRBV4-2 and TRBJ1-4; D remains unclear. The CDR3 runs 13 residues. The V and J ends lost 3 bases and 7 bases respectively, with 9 bases between them. Germline-derived CDR1 and CDR2 are LGHNA and YNFKEQ. For the CDR3, the DNA is TGTGCCAGCAGCCAGGTCGGGTTTGAAAAACTGTTTTTT. This gives the protein CASSQVGFEKLFF.

The chain is built from TRBV25-1 and TRBJ2-7, with 9 bases identical to TRBD1. The trim removed 6 bases at V and 6 bases at J, leaving 9 bases unmatched. Germline V gene lookup returns CDR1 MGHDK and CDR2 SYGVNS. The length of the CDR3 is 14 residues. CDR3 loop: CASRGDREWSEQYF. CDR3 sequence (DNA): TGTGCCAGCAGGGGGGACAGGGAATGGAGCGAGCAGTACTTC.

The chain uses TRBV6-4 and TRBJ2-1; 12 nucleotides match TRBD2. V was clipped by 6 bases and J by 8 bases; unmatched bases: 8. This CDR3 is 15 amino acids long. The germline V gene has CDR1 MRHNA and CDR2 SNTAGT. CDR3 DNA: TGTGCCAGCAGCGTTCTAGCGGGGGGGATCTATGAGCAGTTCTTC. This translates into CASSVLAGGIYEQFF.

This chain joins TRBV3-1 (or the pseudogene TRBV3-2) and TRBJ2-7; tentatively, D is TRBD1 (5 bases). The CDR3 consists of 12 residues. Germline V gene lookup returns CDR1 LGHDT and CDR2 YNNKEL (reference sequence). The V end was cut by 6 bases, the J end by 7 bases, with 13 bases between. The CDR3 sequence is CASSLLQGEQYF. In DNA form, the CDR3 reads TGTGCCAGCAGTCTTCTTCAGGGTGAGCAGTACTTC.

This clone was observed a few times. This chain links TRBV4-2 with TRBJ2-7, with 12 bases that match TRBD2. The germline gives CDR1 LGHNA, CDR2 YNFKEQ. The CDR3 totals 15 residues. The J segment lost 5 bases and the V segment lost 3 bases, leaving 5 bases of the junction unmatched. The CDR3: CASSHLAGGSNEQYF. The CDR3 DNA reads as TGTGCCAGCAGCCACCTAGCGGGGGGGTCAAACGAGCAGTACTTC.

The chain has TRBV28 and TRBJ1-2, with a weak D call TRBD1 (6 bases). Looked up from germline, CDR1 is MDHEN and CDR2 is SYDVKM. V was pared by 5 bases and J by 8 bases, with 18 bases between. The length of the CDR3 is 14 residues. CDR3 protein: CASSPGTRRGGYTF. The CDR3 nucleotides read TGTGCCAGCAGTCCCGGGACACGAAGAGGGGGCTACACCTTC.

The sample holds a few counts of this clone. This sequence joins TRBV7-8 and TRBJ2-5, with D possibly being TRBD2 (6 bases). The germline V gene encodes CDR1 SGHVS and CDR2 FQNEAQ. Trimming took off 5 bases at V and 4 bases at J, with 20 bases between the two ends. There are 16 residues in the CDR3. CDR3 residues: CASSLEGMSKGETQYF. CDR3 nucleotide sequence: TGTGCCAGCAGCCTGGAGGGGATGTCCAAGGGAGAGACCCAGTACTTC.

Concerning this clone: The same CDR3 also results from other DNA sequences found in this sample. The chain has TRBV6-5 and TRBJ1-6; D remains unclear. From germline, CDR1 is MNHEY and CDR2 SVGAGI. Trimming removed 0 bases at V and 5 bases at J, with 8 bases between. The CDR3 sequence is 15 residues long. The CDR3 sequence is CASSYSGGDNSPLHF. The CDR3 DNA reads as TGTGCCAGCAGTTACTCTGGAGGAGATAATTCACCCCTCCACTTT.

The V gene is TRBV7-9, the J gene TRBJ2-5; possible D gene TRBD2, 5 bases. V lost 1 base to trimming and J lost 4 bases, with 16 bases between them. The CDR3 has 16 residues. From germline, CDR1 is SEHNR and CDR2 FQNEAQ (reference sequence). CDR3 region: CASSLVASSGGETQYF. Here the CDR3 DNA reads TGTGCCAGCAGCTTAGTGGCTAGCAGTGGCGGAGAGACCCAGTACTTC.

Here the CDR3 DNA reads TGTGCCACCAGCAGAGGGAGGTTGAACGAGCAGTACTTC. Amino acid sequence: CATSRGRLNEQYF. The rearrangement joins TRBV15 to TRBJ2-7; maybe TRBD2 (5 bases). The CDR3 sequence is 13 residues long. Germline values: CDR1 LNHNV, CDR2 YYDKDF (reference sequence). Deletions cut 1 base from V and 5 bases from J, with 9 bases between.

The J gene is TRBJ2-7, the V gene TRBV5-4; 9 nucleotides align to TRBD1. In germline, CDR1 is SGHNT, CDR2 YYREEE (reference sequence). CDR3 size: 16 residues. Trimming removed 4 bases from V and 3 bases from J; junction bases left unmatched: 11. The CDR3 nucleotides are TGTGCCAGCAGCCCCGCTCCACCGGGACAGGGCTACGAGCAGTACTTC. Encoded protein: CASSPAPPGQGYEQYF.

The V gene is TRBV5-4, the J gene TRBJ2-7, with D possibly TRBD2 on 5 matching bases. Per the germline V gene, CDR1 is SGHNT and CDR2 is YYREEE (reference sequence). The CDR3 extends over 14 amino acids. Trimming removed 2 bases from V and 1 base from J, with 10 bases in between. CDR3 loop: CASSFYEGSYEQYF. In DNA form, the CDR3 reads TGTGCCAGCAGCTTTTATGAGGGTTCCTACGAGCAGTACTTC.

The genes are TRBV6-6 and TRBJ1-1; D possibly corresponds to TRBD1 (6 bases). The CDR3 is 11 amino acids. CDR1 is MNHNY, CDR2 SVGAGI, per germline (reference sequence). Trimming stripped 2 bases from V and 8 bases from J, with 6 bases between. The CDR3 spells CASSYDREAFF. The CDR3 DNA is TGTGCCAGCAGTTACGACAGGGAAGCTTTCTTT.

The CDR3 bases are TGCGCCAGCAGCCAGTCGACAGGCACTAACTATGGCTACACCTTC. Translated: CASSQSTGTNYGYTF. The rearrangement uses TRBV4-1 and TRBJ1-2; weak D call: TRBD1 (6 bases). V lost 3 bases to trimming and J lost 0 bases, with 11 bases between them. Germline V CDR1 and CDR2: MGHRA, YSYEKL. This CDR3 region has 15 residues.

V and J are TRBV25-1 and TRBJ1-6; 7 nucleotides align to TRBD1. This CDR3 has 14 amino acids. Germline CDR1 and CDR2: MGHDK and SYGVNS. The J segment lost 5 bases and the V segment lost 6 bases, leaving 4 bases of the junction unmatched. CDR3 sequence: CASRTGTDNSPLHF. DNA of the CDR3: TGTGCCAGCAGAACCGGGACAGATAATTCACCCCTCCACTTT.

The chain combines TRBV3-1 (or the pseudogene TRBV3-2) with TRBJ2-1, with D possibly matching TRBD1 (5 bases). Trimming took 4 bases from V and 8 from J, leaving 6 bases between them. The V gene's germline CDR1 is LGHDT and CDR2 YNNKEL (reference sequence). The CDR3 runs to 11 residues. CDR3 in amino acids: CASSRGDEQFF. The CDR3 DNA follows: TGTGCCAGCAGCCGGGGCGATGAGCAGTTCTTC.

The V gene is TRBV7-8, the J gene TRBJ2-2; D is perhaps TRBD1 (5 bases). The ends were cut back, 1 base at V and 2 bases at J, with 14 bases in the middle. Looked up from germline, CDR1 is SGHVS and CDR2 is FQNEAQ. The CDR3 length is 17 residues. CDR3 sequence (DNA): TGTGCCAGCAGCTTAGGACAGCTTTTGAGCAACACCGGGGAGCTGTTTTTT. As protein: CASSLGQLLSNTGELFF.